This record looks at one T cell receptor beta chain sequence and its context. The antigen is undetermined. The data belong to a study of CXCR3-negative and CXCR3-positive naive CD8 T cells. Overall study findings and caveats: The majority of assays used fresh PBMCs, and CXCR3 expression partially decreased after cryopreservation. Hydrophobicity of TRB CDR3s was greater in CXCR3-positive naive cells than in CXCR3-negative naive cells.

Every CD8+ T cell subset underwent triplicate sorting at under 350,000 cells apiece. CD45RO-CCR7+CD27+CD95- cells counted as naive CD8+ T cells. The libraries of TRB cDNA were prepared using 5' RACE with UMI labels. TCRdb re-called the 5' RACE reads, yielding one record per CDR3 amino acid sequence without DNA. The listing records around 65,000 distinct CDR3 sequences. CDR3 length: 16 residues. Germline V gives CDR1 SGDLS, CDR2 YYNGEE. Sequenced material: naive CXCR3+ CD8+ T cells from blood. Noted subset: CD45RO-CCR7+CD27+CD95- naive CD8+ T cells expressing CXCR3 (TNR3+). The TCR was taken from a human donor in good health. Some clones in this sample may be carry-over from other donors' samples. The chain couples TRBV9 to TRBJ2-7; TCRdb reports TRBD2, a call that lacks DNA to check it against. This CDR3 is CASSDPTSGGYREQYF.